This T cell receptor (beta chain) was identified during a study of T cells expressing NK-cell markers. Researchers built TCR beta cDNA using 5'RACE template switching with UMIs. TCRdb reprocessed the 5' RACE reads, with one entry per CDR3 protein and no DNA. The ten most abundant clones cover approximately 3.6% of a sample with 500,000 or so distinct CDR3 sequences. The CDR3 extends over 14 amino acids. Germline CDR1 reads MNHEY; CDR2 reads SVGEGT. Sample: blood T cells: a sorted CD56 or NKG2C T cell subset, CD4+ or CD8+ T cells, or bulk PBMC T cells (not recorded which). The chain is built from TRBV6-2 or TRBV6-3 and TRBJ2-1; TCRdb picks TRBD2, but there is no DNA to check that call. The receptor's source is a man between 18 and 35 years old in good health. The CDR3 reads CAAAREAAVNEQFF.